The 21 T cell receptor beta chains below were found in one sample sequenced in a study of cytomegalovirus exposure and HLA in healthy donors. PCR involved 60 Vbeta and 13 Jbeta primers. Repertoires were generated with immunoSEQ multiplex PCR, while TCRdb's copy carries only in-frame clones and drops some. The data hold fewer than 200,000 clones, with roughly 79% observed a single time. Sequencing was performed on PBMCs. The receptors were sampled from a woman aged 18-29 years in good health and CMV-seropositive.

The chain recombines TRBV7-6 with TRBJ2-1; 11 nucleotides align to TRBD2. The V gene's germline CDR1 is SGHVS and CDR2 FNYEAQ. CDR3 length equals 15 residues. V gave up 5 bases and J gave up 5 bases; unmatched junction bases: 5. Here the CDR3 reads CASSISGGAHNEQFF. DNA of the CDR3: TGTGCCAGCAGCATTAGCGGGGGGGCCCACAATGAGCAGTTCTTC.

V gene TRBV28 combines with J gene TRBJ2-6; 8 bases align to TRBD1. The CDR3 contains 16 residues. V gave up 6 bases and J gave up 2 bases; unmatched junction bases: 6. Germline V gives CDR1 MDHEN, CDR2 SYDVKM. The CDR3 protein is CASSRSGGAGANVLTF. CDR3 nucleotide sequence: TGTGCCAGCAGCCGGTCAGGGGGCGCTGGGGCCAACGTCCTGACTTTC.

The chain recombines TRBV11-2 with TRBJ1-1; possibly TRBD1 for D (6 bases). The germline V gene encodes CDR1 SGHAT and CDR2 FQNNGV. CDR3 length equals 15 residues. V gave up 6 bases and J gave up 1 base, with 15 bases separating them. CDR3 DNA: TGTGCCAGCAGGTCTTATCGGGGACAGAACACTGAAGCTTTCTTT. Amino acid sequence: CASRSYRGQNTEAFF. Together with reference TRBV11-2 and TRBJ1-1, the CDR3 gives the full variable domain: EAGVAQSPRYKIIEKRQSVAFWCNPISGHATLYWYQQILGQGPKLLIQFQNNGVVDDSQLPKDRFSAERLKGVDSTLKIQPAKLEDSAVYLCASRSYRGQNTEAFFGQGTRLTVV.

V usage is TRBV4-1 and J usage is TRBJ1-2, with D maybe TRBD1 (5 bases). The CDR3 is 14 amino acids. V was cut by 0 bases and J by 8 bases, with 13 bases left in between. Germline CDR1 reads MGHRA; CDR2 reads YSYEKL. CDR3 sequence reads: CASSQEGPGMGYTF. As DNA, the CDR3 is TGCGCCAGCAGCCAAGAGGGCCCAGGGATGGGCTACACCTTC.

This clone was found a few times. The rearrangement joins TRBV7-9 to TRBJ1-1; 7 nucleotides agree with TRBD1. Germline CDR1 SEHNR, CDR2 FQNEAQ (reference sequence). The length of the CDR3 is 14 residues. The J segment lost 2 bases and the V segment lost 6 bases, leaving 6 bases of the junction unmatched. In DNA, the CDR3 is TGTGCCAGCAGGAGGGACAGCCTTAACACTGAAGCTTTCTTT. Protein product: CASRRDSLNTEAFF.

CDR3 nucleotides: TGTGCCATCACGACAGGGGTCTATGGCTACACCTTC. Translating it yields CAITTGVYGYTF. The chain joins TRBV10-3 to TRBJ1-2, with 8 nucleotides matching TRBD1. Per germline, CDR1 ENHRY and CDR2 SYGVKD. The V segment lost 7 bases and the J segment 4 bases; nucleotides outside the gene matches: 2. The CDR3 contains 12 residues.

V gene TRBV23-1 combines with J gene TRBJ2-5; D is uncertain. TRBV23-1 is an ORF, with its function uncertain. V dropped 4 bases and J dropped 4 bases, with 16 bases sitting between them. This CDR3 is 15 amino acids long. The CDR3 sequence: CASSPSLNFRETQYF. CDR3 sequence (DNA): TGCGCCAGCAGTCCCTCTTTAAATTTCCGAGAGACCCAGTACTTC.

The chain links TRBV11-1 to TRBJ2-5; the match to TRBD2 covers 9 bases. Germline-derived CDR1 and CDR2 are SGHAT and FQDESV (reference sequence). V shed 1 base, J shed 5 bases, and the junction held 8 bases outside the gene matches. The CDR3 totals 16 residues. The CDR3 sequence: CASSLGGGGGAETQYF. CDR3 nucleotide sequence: TGTGCCAGCAGCTTAGGAGGCGGGGGGGGTGCGGAGACCCAGTACTTC. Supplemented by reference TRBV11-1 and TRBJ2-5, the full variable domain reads EAEVAQSPRYKITEKSQAVAFWCDPISGHATLYWYRQILGQGPELLVQFQDESVVDDSQLPKDRFSAERLKGVDSTLKIQPAELGDSAMYLCASSLGGGGGAETQYFGPGTRLLVL.

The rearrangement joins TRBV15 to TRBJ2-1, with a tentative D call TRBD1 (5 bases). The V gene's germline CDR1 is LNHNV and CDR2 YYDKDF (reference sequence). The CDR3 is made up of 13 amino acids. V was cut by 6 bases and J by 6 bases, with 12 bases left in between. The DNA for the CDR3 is TGTGCCACCAGGGGCAGGGCCCTCAATGAGCAGTTCTTC. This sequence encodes CATRGRALNEQFF. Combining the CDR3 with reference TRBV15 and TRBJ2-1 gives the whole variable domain DAMVIQNPRYQVTQFGKPVTLSCSQTLNHNVMYWYQQKSSQAPKLLFHYYDKDFNNEADTPDNFQSRRPNTSFCFLDIRSPGLGDTAMYLCATRGRALNEQFFGPGTRLTVL.

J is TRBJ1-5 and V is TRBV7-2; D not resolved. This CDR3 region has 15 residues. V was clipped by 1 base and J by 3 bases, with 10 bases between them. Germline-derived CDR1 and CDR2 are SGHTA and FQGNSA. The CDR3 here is CASSLGVQLNQPQHF. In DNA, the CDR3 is TGTGCCAGCAGCTTAGGGGTACAGCTCAATCAGCCCCAGCATTTT.

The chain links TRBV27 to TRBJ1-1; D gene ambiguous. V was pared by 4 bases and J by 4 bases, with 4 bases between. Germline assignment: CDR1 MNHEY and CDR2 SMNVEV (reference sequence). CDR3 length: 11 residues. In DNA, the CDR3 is TGTGCCAGCAGTTACGGCACTGAAGCTTTCTTT. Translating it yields CASSYGTEAFF.

CDR3: CASSSAGGNQPQHF. CDR3 nucleotide sequence: TGTGCCAGCAGCTCGGCGGGTGGCAATCAGCCCCAGCATTTT. The genes are TRBV7-2 and TRBJ1-5, with no clear D. Germline V gives CDR1 SGHTA, CDR2 FQGNSA. The CDR3 contains 14 residues. V gave up 4 bases and J gave up 2 bases, with 9 bases separating them.

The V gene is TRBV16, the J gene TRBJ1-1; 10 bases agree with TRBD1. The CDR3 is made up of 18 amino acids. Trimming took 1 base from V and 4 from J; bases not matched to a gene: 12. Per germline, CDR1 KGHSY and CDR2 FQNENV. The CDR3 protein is CASSQFATGGKISTEAFF. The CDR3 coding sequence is TGTGCCAGCAGCCAATTTGCGACAGGGGGCAAGATTTCCACTGAAGCTTTCTTT.

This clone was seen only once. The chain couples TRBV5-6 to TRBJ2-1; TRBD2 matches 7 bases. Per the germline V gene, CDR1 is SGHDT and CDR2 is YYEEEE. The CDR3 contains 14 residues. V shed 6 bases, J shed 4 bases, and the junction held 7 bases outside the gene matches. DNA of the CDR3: TGTGCCAGCAAACAGCTAGCGGAGTACAATGAGCAGTTCTTC. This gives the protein CASKQLAEYNEQFF.

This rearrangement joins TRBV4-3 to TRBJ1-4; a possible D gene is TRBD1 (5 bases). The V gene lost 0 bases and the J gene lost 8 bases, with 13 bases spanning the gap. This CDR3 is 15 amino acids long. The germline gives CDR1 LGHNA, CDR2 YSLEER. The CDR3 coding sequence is TGCGCCAGCAGCCAAGAAGAGGACATACCGGAAAAACTGTTTTTT. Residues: CASSQEEDIPEKLFF.

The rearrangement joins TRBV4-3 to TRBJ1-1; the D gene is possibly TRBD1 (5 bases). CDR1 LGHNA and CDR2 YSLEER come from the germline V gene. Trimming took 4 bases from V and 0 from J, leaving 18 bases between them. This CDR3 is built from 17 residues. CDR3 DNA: TGCGCCAGCAGCCTTCTCCCACTGCCGGACATGAACACTGAAGCTTTCTTT. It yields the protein CASSLLPLPDMNTEAFF.

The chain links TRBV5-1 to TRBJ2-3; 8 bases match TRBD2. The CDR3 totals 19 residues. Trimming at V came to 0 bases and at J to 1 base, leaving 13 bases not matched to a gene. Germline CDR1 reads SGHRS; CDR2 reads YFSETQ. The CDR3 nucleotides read TGCGCCAGCAGCTTGGCCCGGGGGGGGTGGGCCGATCGCACAGATACGCAGTATTTT. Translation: CASSLARGGWADRTDTQYF. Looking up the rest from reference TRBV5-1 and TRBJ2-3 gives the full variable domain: KAGVTQTPRYLIKTRGQQVTLSCSPISGHRSVSWYQQTPGQGLQFLFEYFSETQRNKGNFPGRFSGRQFSNSRSEMNVSTLELGDSALYLCASSLARGGWADRTDTQYFGPGTRLTVL.

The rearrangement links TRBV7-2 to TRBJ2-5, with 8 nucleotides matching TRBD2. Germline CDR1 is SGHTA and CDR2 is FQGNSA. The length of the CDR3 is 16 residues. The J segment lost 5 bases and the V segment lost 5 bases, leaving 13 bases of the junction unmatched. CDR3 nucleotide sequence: TGTGCCAGCAGCCGGACAACTAGCGGCGGTTGGGAGACCCAGTACTTC. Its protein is CASSRTTSGGWETQYF.

This CDR3 reads CASSLPTHRTDTQYF. In DNA, the CDR3 is TGTGCCAGCAGCTTACCGACACACCGCACAGATACGCAGTATTTT. The chain joins TRBV7-9 to TRBJ2-3; D not resolved. The CDR3 totals 15 residues. V lost 2 bases, J lost 1 base, and 10 bases lay in between. Germline V CDR1 and CDR2: SEHNR, FQNEAQ (reference sequence).

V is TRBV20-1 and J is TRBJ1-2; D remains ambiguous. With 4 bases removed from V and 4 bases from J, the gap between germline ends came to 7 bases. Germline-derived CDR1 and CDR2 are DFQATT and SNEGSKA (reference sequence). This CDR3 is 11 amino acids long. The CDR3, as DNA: TGCAGTGCTATCCAACTCTATGGCTACACCTTC. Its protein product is CSAIQLYGYTF.

The CDR3 region has the DNA TGTGCCAGCAGGGACTTCTATAGCAATCAGCCCCAGCATTTT. This encodes CASRDFYSNQPQHF. The chain employs TRBV6-1 and TRBJ1-5; no firm D call. The CDR3 spans 14 residues. Trimming left V 6 bases short and J 0 bases short, with 9 bases between. Germline V gene data show CDR1 as MNHNS and CDR2 as SASEGT.